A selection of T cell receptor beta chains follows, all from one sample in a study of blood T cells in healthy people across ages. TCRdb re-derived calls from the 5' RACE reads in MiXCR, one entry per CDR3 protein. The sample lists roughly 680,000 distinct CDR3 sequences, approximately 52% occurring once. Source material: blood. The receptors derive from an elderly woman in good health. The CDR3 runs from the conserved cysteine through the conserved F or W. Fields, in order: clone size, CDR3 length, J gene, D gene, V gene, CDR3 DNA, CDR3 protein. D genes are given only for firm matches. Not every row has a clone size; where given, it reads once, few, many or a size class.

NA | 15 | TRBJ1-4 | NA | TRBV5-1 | TGCGCCAGCAGCCCGGAGGGAGGGCCTAATGAAAAACTGTTTTTT | CASSPEGGPNEKLFF
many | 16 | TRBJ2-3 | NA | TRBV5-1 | TGCGCCAGCAGCTTGGGAGCGCGCCGTAGCACAGATACGCAGTATTTT | CASSLGARRSTDTQYF
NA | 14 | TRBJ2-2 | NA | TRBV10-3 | TGTGCCATCAGGGAACCTGCGAACACCGGGGAGCTGTTTTTT | CAIREPANTGELFF
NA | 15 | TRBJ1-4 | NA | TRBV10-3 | TGTGCCATCAGTGGAGGGGCATCCTCCAATGAAAAACTGTTTTTT | CAISGGASSNEKLFF
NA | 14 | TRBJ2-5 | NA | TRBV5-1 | TGCGCCAGCACCACCGCGTCCCTTCAAGAGACCCAGTACTTC | CASTTASLQETQYF
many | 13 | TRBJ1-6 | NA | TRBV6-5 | TGTGCCACCAAGGGGACGACGAATTCACCCCTCCACTTT | CATKGTTNSPLHF
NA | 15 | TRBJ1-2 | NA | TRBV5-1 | TGCGCCAGCAGCTTGGGTTTAGGCTCTAACTATGGCTGCACCTTC | CASSLGLGSNYGCTF
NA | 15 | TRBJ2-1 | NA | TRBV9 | TGTGCCAGCAGCGTAGCAGGCAACAACGGCAATGAGCAGTTCTTC | CASSVAGNNGNEQFF
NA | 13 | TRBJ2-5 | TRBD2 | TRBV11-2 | TGTGCCAGCAGCGTTCCCGGGACTAGCCCTGAGTACTTC | CASSVPGTSPEYF
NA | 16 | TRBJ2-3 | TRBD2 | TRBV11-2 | TGTGCCAGCTCCCCCGGCACTAGCGCAACCGGAGATACGCAGTATTTT | CASSPGTSATGDTQYF
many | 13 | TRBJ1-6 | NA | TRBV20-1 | TGCAGTGCTAGAGATCAGGGAAATTCACCCCTCCACTTT | CSARDQGNSPLHF
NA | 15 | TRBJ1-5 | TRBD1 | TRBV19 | TGTGCCAGTACCCAAGGGACAGGGGATTTTCAGCCCCAGCATTTT | CASTQGTGDFQPQHF
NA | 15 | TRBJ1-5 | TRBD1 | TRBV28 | TGTGCCAGCAGGTGGGACAGGGCATTGAGTCAGCCCCAGCATTTT | CASRWDRALSQPQHF
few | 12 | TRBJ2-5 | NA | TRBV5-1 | TGCGCCAGCAGCTTGGAATGGGAACCCCAGTACTTC | CASSLEWEPQYF
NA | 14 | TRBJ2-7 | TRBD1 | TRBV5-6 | TGTGCCAGCAGCGAGGGGACAGATCCCTACGAGCAGTACTTC | CASSEGTDPYEQYF
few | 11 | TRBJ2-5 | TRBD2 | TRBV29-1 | TGCAGCGTTGAATCGGGGGGAAGGGAGTACTTC | CSVESGGREYF
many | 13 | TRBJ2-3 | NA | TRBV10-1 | TGCGCCAGCAGTGCGGGGGTCGCAGATACGCAGTATTTT | CASSAGVADTQYF
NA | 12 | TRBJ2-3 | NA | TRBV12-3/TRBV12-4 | TGTGCCAGCAGTTTAGTCGAGGATACGCAGTATTTT | CASSLVEDTQYF
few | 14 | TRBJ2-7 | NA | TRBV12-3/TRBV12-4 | TGTGCCAGCAGGCTCGACTCGGCATCCTACGAGCAGTACTTC | CASRLDSASYEQYF
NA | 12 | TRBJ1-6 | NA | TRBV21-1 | TGTGCCAGCAGCAAAGGCGGATCCGTTCTCCACTTT | CASSKGGSVLHF
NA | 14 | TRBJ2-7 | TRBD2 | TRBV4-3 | TGCGCCAGCAGCCAAGGTAGCGGGGCCTACGAGCAGTACTTC | CASSQGSGAYEQYF
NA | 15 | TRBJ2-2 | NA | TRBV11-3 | TGTGCCAGCAGCTTAGCTCACCCTTACACCGGGGAGCTGTTTTTT | CASSLAHPYTGELFF
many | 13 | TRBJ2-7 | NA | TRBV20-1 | TGCAGTGCTAGTGCGGGGACGGGGAACGAGCAGTACTTC | CSASAGTGNEQYF
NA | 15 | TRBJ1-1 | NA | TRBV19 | TGTGCCAGTACCAATAGCGGGTTCGGGAACACTGAAGCTTTCTTT | CASTNSGFGNTEAFF
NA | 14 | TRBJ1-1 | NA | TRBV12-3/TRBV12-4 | TGTGCCAGCAGTCCAGGTGGGGTGAACACTGAAGCTTTCTTT | CASSPGGVNTEAFF
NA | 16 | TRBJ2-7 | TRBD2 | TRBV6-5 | TGTGCCAGCAGTTACTGGAGCGGGGCAACTACCTACGAGCAGTACTTC | CASSYWSGATTYEQYF
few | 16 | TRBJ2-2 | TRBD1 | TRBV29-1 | TGCAGCGCCAAGACAGGGGGCATTCCTTACACCGGGGAGCTGTTTTTT | CSAKTGGIPYTGELFF
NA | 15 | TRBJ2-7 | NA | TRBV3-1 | TGTGCCAGCAGCCAAGGTATCGGCCTCTCCTACGAGCAGTACTTC | CASSQGIGLSYEQYF
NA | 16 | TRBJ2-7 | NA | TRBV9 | TGTGCCAGCAGCGTAGCGGGCGCGGCCCTCCATTACGAGCAGTACTTC | CASSVAGAALHYEQYF
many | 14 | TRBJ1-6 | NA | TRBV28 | TGTGCCAGCAGTTCCGACAGCGCGAATTCACCCCTCCACTTT | CASSSDSANSPLHF
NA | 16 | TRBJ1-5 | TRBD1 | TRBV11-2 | TGTGCCAGCAGCGCCGGGACAGGGGGCCGCAATCAGCCCCAGCATTTT | CASSAGTGGRNQPQHF
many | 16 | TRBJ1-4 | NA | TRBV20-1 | TGCAGTGCTAGAGATCGGGGGGGTGCAACTAATGAAAAACTGTTTTTT | CSARDRGGATNEKLFF
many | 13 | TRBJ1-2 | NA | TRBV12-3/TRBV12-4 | TGTGCCAGCAGTTTCCAGGTACTTCAAGGCTACACCTTC | CASSFQVLQGYTF
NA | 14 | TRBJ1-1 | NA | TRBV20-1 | TGCAGTGCTAGAGATAGACAGGCGAACACTGAAGCTTTCTTT | CSARDRQANTEAFF
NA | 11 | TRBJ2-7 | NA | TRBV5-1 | TGCGCCAGCAGCTTGGATAATGAGCGGTACTTC | CASSLDNERYF